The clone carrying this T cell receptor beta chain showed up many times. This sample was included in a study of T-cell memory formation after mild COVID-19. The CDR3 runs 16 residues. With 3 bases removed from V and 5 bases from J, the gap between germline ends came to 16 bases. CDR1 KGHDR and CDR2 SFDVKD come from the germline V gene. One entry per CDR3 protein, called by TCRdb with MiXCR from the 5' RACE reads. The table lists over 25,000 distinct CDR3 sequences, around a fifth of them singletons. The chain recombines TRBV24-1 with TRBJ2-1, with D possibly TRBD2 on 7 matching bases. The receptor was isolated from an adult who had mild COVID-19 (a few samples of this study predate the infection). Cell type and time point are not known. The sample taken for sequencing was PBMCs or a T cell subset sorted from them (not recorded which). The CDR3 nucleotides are TGTGCCACCAGTGATGCCACAGGGAGGGAAAACAATGAGCAGTTCTTC. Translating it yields CATSDATGRENNEQFF.